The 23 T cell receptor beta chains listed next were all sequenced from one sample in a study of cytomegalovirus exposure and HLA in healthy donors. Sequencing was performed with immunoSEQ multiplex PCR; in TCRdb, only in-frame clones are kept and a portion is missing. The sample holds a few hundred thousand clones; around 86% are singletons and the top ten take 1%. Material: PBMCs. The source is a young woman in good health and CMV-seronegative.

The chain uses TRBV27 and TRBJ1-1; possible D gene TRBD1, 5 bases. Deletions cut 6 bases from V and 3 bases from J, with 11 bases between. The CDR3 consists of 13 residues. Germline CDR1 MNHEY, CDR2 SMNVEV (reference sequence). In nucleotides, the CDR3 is TGTGCCAGCAGGTCCCAAGGGGACACTGAAGCTTTCTTT. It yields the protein CASRSQGDTEAFF.

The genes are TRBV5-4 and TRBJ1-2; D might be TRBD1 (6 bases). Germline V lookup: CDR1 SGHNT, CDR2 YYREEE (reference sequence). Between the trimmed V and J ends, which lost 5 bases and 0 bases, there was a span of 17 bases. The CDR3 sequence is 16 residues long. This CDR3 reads CASSLGGAASNYGYTF. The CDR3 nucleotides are TGTGCCAGCAGTCTCGGGGGGGCAGCTTCTAACTATGGCTACACCTTC.

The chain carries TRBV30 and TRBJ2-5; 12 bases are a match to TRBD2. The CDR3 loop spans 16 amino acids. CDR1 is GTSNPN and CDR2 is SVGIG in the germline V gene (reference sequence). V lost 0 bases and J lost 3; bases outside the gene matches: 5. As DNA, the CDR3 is TGTGCCTGGAGTGTAGGAACTAGCGGGAGGAAAGAGACCCAGTACTTC. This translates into CAWSVGTSGRKETQYF.

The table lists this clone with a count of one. As DNA, the CDR3 is TGTGCCAGCAGTCCGCGCCACGGTCGTCTTCCTGAAGCTTTCTTT. It yields the protein CASSPRHGRLPEAFF. This rearrangement joins TRBV6-5 to TRBJ1-1; no definite D call. The V gene's germline CDR1 is MNHEY and CDR2 SVGAGI. Trimming took off 5 bases at V and 6 bases at J, with 19 bases between the two ends. The CDR3 covers 15 residues.

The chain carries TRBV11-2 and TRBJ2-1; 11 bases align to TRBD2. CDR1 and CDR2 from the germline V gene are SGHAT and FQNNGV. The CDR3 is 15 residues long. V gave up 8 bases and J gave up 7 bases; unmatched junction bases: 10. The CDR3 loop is CASAHTSGRENEQFF. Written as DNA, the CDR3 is TGTGCCAGCGCTCATACTAGCGGGAGAGAAAATGAGCAGTTCTTC.

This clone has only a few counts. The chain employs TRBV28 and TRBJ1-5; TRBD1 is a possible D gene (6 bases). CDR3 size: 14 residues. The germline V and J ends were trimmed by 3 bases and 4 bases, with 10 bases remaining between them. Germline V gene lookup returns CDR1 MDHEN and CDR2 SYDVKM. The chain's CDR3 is CASSFLGQNQPQHF. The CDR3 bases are TGTGCCAGCAGTTTCCTCGGACAGAATCAGCCCCAGCATTTT.

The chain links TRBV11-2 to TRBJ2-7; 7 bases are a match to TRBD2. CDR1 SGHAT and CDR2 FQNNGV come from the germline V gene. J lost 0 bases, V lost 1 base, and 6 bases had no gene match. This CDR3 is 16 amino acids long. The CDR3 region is CASSLGGGSLSYEQYF. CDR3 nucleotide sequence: TGTGCCAGCAGCTTAGGGGGCGGGAGTCTCTCCTACGAGCAGTACTTC.

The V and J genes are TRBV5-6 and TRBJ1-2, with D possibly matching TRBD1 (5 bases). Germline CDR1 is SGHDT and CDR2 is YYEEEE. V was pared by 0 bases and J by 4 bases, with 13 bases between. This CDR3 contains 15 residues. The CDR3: CASSLAGLIVYGYTF. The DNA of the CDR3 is TGTGCCAGCAGCTTGGCGGGACTCATCGTCTATGGCTACACCTTC. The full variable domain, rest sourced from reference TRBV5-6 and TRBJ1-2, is DAGVTQSPTHLIKTRGQQVTLRCSPKSGHDTVSWYQQALGQGPQFIFQYYEEEERQRGNFPDRFSGHQFPNYSSELNVNALLLGDSALYLCASSLAGLIVYGYTFGSGTRLTVV.

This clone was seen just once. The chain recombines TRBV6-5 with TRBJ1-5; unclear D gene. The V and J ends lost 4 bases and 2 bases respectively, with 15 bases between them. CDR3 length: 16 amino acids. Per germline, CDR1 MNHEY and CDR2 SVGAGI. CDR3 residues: CASSLLSSVGNQPQHF. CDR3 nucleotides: TGTGCCAGCAGTTTACTCTCGTCGGTGGGCAATCAGCCCCAGCATTTT.

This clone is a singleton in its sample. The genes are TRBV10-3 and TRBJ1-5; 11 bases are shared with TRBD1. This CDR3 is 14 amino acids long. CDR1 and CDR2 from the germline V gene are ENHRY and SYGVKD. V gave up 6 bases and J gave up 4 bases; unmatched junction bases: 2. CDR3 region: CAISGQGANQPQHF. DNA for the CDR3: TGTGCCATCAGCGGACAGGGGGCGAATCAGCCCCAGCATTTT.

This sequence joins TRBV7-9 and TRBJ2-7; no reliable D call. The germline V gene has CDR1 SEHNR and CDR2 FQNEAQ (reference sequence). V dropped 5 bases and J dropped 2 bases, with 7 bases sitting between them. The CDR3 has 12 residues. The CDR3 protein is CASSPVPYEQYF. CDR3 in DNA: TGTGCCAGCAGCCCCGTCCCCTACGAGCAGTACTTC.

The CDR3 loop reads CAISESGQSNEQFF. DNA for the CDR3: TGTGCCATCAGTGAGTCGGGACAGTCCAATGAGCAGTTCTTC. The chain employs TRBV10-3 and TRBJ2-1, with 7 bases lining up with TRBD1. The CDR3 sequence is 14 residues long. V lost 0 bases, J lost 6 bases, and 2 bases stayed unmatched. The germline CDR1 and CDR2 sequences are ENHRY and SYGVKD.

In DNA, the CDR3 is TGTGCCAGCAGTTCCCCGGCGACAGGGTATGGCTACACCTTC. As protein: CASSSPATGYGYTF. This chain links TRBV11-2 with TRBJ1-2; 7 bases align to TRBD1. This CDR3 has 14 residues. Trimming cost V 6 bases and J 5 bases; bases outside gene matches: 9. The germline V gene has CDR1 SGHAT and CDR2 FQNNGV.

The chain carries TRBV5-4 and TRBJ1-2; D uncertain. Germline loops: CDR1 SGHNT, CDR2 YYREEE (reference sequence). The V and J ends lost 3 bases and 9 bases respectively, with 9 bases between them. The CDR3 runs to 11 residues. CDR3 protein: CASSWEGSYTF. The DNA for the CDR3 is TGTGCCAGCAGCTGGGAGGGAAGCTACACCTTC. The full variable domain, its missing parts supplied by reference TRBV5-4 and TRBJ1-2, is ETGVTQSPTHLIKTRGQQVTLRCSSQSGHNTVSWYQQALGQGPQFIFQYYREEENGRGNFPPRFSGLQFPNYSSELNVNALELDDSALYLCASSWEGSYTFGSGTRLTVV.

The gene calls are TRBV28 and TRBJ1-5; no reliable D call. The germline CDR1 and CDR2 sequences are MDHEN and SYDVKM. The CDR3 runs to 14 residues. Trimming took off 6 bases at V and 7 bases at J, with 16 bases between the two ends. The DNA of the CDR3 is TGTGCCAGCAGCCTCGGAGGGCGGCGGCAGCCCCAGCATTTT. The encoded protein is CASSLGGRRQPQHF.

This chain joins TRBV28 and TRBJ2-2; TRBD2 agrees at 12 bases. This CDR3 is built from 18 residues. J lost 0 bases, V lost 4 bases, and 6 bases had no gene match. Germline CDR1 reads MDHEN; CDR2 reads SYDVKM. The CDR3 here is CASSSPGLAGSNTGELFF. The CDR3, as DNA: TGTGCCAGCAGTTCCCCGGGACTAGCGGGTTCGAACACCGGGGAGCTGTTTTTT.

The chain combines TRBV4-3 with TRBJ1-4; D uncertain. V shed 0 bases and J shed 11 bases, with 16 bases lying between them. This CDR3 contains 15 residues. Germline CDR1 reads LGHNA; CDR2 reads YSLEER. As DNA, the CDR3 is TGCGCCAGCAGCCAAGAATACTACGAGTATAGGAAACTGTTTTTT. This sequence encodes CASSQEYYEYRKLFF.

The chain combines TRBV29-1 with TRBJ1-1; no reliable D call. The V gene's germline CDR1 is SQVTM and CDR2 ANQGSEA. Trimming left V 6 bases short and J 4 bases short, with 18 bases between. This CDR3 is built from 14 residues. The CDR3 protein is CSVGGPDFSTEAFF. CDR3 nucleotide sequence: TGCAGCGTCGGAGGGCCGGATTTCAGCACTGAAGCTTTCTTT.

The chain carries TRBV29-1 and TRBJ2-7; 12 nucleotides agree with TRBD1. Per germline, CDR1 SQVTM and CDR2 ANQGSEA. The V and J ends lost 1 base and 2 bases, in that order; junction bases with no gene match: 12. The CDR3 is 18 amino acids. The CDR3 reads CSVEVMGQGALNAYEQYF. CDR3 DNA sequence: TGCAGCGTTGAAGTCATGGGACAGGGGGCTCTTAACGCCTACGAGCAGTACTTC.

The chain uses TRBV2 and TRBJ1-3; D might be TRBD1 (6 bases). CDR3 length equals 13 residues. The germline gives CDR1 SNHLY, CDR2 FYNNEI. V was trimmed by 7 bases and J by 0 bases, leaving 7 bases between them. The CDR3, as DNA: TGTGCCAGCAACAGGGACTCTGGAAACACCATATATTTT. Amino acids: CASNRDSGNTIYF.

CDR3 residues: CASSAEGHGSTYEQYF. CDR3 DNA: TGTGCCAGCAGCGCCGAGGGTCACGGGAGCACCTACGAGCAGTACTTC. V and J are TRBV9 and TRBJ2-7, with D tentatively TRBD2 (6 bases). CDR3 length: 16 amino acids. The germline gives CDR1 SGDLS, CDR2 YYNGEE. V was cut by 3 bases and J by 2 bases, with 18 bases left in between.

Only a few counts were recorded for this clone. In DNA form, the CDR3 reads TGTGCCAGCAGTTTTCATCAGGGTGAAGCTTTCTTT. It is translated as CASSFHQGEAFF. The chain recombines TRBV27 with TRBJ1-1; D possibly corresponds to TRBD1 (5 bases). Germline V gives CDR1 MNHEY, CDR2 SMNVEV (reference sequence). The V and J ends lost 3 bases and 7 bases respectively, with 9 bases between them. The CDR3 runs 12 residues.

The CDR3, as DNA: TGTGCCAGTAGTAGGGACAGGGGGCAGGACGAGCAGTACTTC. Translated: CASSRDRGQDEQYF. The chain carries TRBV19 and TRBJ2-7, with TRBD1 matching over 12 bases. Germline V gene sequence: CDR1 LNHDA, CDR2 SQIVND (reference sequence). The V gene end was trimmed by 4 bases and the J gene end by 5 bases; junction bases not matched to a gene: 3. The CDR3 consists of 14 residues.